A single T cell receptor (beta chain) is shown here with its context. V shed 0 bases and J 6 bases; nucleotides not matched to a gene: 7. Germline V CDR1 and CDR2: MRHNA, SNTAGT. This CDR3 has 16 residues. The data stem from a study of blood T cell repertoires in COVID-19. About the study: COVID-19 samples from acute and convalescent phases originated in the United States, Italy and Spain.

Sequenced by immunoSEQ multiplex PCR; TCRdb stores in-frame clones only, minus some. Found here are about 300,000 clones, about 93% of them singletons; the top ten hold under 7%. Those enrolled in Seattle joined during active infection and were followed longitudinally afterward. Sequenced material: peripheral blood. The V gene is TRBV6-4, the J gene TRBJ2-1; TRBD2 matches 8 bases. The TCR sequence derives from a woman aged 25 to 39 with COVID-19, enrolled during active disease. Written as DNA, the CDR3 is TGTGCCAGCAGTGACTCCGCGGGAGGCGGGTCCAATGAGCAGTTCTTC. As protein: CASSDSAGGGSNEQFF.